The 30 T cell receptor beta chains below all came from one sample that was sequenced in a study of CD8 T cells in Susac syndrome. When the RNA was reverse transcribed, random hexamers were used with an input of 0.5 to 1 ug. TCRdb reprocessed the immunoSEQ multiplex PCR reads with MiXCR, giving one entry per CDR3 protein. The table records more than 200,000 distinct CDR3 sequences, 85% to 95% of them present only once. The sample was CD4+ T cells from PBMCs. Receptors originate from a human donor with Susac syndrome.

This chain uses TRBV3-1 with TRBJ1-1; TRBD1 matches 8 bases. The CDR3 extends over 13 amino acids. CDR1 is LGHDT, CDR2 YNNKEL, per germline (reference sequence). The V gene end was trimmed by 0 bases and the J gene end by 11 bases; junction bases not matched to a gene: 5. The CDR3 is CASSQDDRGSAFF. The CDR3 DNA follows: TGTGCCAGCAGCCAAGACGACAGGGGATCTGCTTTCTTT.

The rearrangement uses TRBV25-1 and TRBJ1-3; the D is unclear. This CDR3 spans 13 amino acids. Germline V gene data show CDR1 as MGHDK and CDR2 as SYGVNS. The V and J ends lost 0 bases and 7 bases respectively, with 7 bases between them. The CDR3 spells CASSEYGGNTIYF. The CDR3 DNA reads as TGTGCCAGCAGTGAATACGGTGGCAACACCATATATTTT.

The V call is TRBV19, the J call TRBJ1-3; no clear D gene. V lost 5 bases to trimming and J lost 3 bases, with 11 bases between them. Germline V gene sequence: CDR1 LNHDA, CDR2 SQIVND (reference sequence). CDR3 length: 14 residues. The DNA of the CDR3 is TGTGCCAGTAGTCCGGCCGTGGGTGGAAACACCATATATTTT. Translating it yields CASSPAVGGNTIYF.

As DNA, the CDR3 is TGTGCCAGTAGTAGGAGGACAGGAGGTACCGGGGAGCTGTTTTTT. It encodes CASSRRTGGTGELFF. The chain is built from TRBV19 and TRBJ2-2; 7 nucleotides match TRBD1. Germline CDR1 reads LNHDA; CDR2 reads SQIVND (reference sequence). CDR3 size: 15 residues. With V trimmed by 4 bases and J by 5 bases, 7 bases remained unmatched.

The chain uses TRBV19 and TRBJ2-2, with D possibly matching TRBD2 (5 bases). The length of the CDR3 is 13 residues. Trimming cost V 6 bases and J 6 bases, with 11 bases left between them. Germline V CDR1 and CDR2: LNHDA, SQIVND (reference sequence). The CDR3 here is CASRGSGSGELFF. The CDR3 region has the DNA TGTGCCAGTAGAGGCTCGGGGTCCGGGGAGCTGTTTTTT.

The chain joins TRBV7-3 to TRBJ2-3, with D possibly being TRBD2 (5 bases). Germline CDR1 is SGHTA and CDR2 is FQGTGA. The CDR3 spans 14 residues. Deletions cut 7 bases from V and 2 bases from J, with 13 bases between. This chain's CDR3 is CASTNGGHTDTQYF. The CDR3 coding sequence is TGTGCCAGCACCAACGGAGGTCACACAGATACGCAGTATTTT.

The rearrangement uses TRBV20-1 and TRBJ1-6; the match to TRBD1 covers 7 bases. Germline V gives CDR1 DFQATT, CDR2 SNEGSKA (reference sequence). The CDR3 runs to 15 residues. Trimming took 2 bases from V and 7 from J; bases not matched to a gene: 8. The CDR3 spells CSARQLTGQNSPLHF. The CDR3 DNA sequence: TGCAGTGCTAGACAATTGACAGGGCAGAATTCACCCCTCCACTTT.

The sample holds one count of this clonotype. The chain recombines TRBV6-4 with TRBJ2-1, with TRBD2 matching over 11 bases. Germline CDR1 is MRHNA and CDR2 is SNTAGT. J lost 5 bases, V lost 4 bases, and 1 base had no gene match. There are 14 residues in the CDR3. CDR3 coding DNA: TGTGCCAGCAGTGTACTAGCGGGGGACAATGAGCAGTTCTTC. Translation: CASSVLAGDNEQFF.

The rearrangement uses TRBV3-1 and TRBJ1-5; D gene ambiguous. The CDR3 loop spans 15 amino acids. The germline V gene has CDR1 LGHDT and CDR2 YNNKEL (reference sequence). V was trimmed by 0 bases and J by 7 bases, leaving 13 bases between them. DNA of the CDR3: TGTGCCAGCAGCCAAGATTCGGTACCCGGGCAGCCCCAGCATTTT. Amino acids: CASSQDSVPGQPQHF.

V is TRBV13 and J is TRBJ2-7; 9 bases agree with TRBD2. The CDR3 length is 19 residues. V gave up 5 bases and J gave up 5 bases; unmatched junction bases: 22. CDR1 and CDR2 (germline): PRHDT, FYEKMQ (reference sequence). Here the CDR3 reads CASSPKISGGALIPNEQYF. Written as DNA, the CDR3 is TGTGCCAGCAGCCCGAAGATTAGCGGGGGAGCCCTCATCCCCAACGAGCAGTACTTC.

This chain joins TRBV5-4 and TRBJ1-2; TRBD1 matches 8 bases. With V trimmed by 4 bases and J by 8 bases, 10 bases remained unmatched. This CDR3 region has 14 residues. Germline CDR1 SGHNT, CDR2 YYREEE (reference sequence). The CDR3 region is CASSPTGERRGYTF. The CDR3 nucleotides read TGTGCCAGCAGCCCGACAGGGGAGCGTCGGGGCTACACCTTC.

The V and J genes are TRBV30 and TRBJ1-5, with TRBD1 as a possible D gene (5 bases). CDR3 length equals 14 residues. CDR1 and CDR2 from the germline V gene are GTSNPN and SVGIG (reference sequence). Trimming stripped 3 bases from V and 9 bases from J, with 18 bases between. The CDR3 loop reads CAWSGGRHKRPQHF. CDR3 in DNA: TGTGCCTGGAGCGGGGGACGTCACAAGAGGCCCCAGCATTTT.

The rearrangement joins TRBV4-3 to TRBJ1-3; 8 nucleotides line up with TRBD1. CDR1 and CDR2 (germline): LGHNA, YSLEER. CDR3 length equals 16 residues. J was trimmed by 0 bases and V by 3 bases; bases with no gene match: 4. The CDR3 DNA reads as TGCGCCAGCAGCCACGGCGGGACAGGCTCTGGAAACACCATATATTTT. It specifies CASSHGGTGSGNTIYF.

The chain links TRBV30 to TRBJ1-2, with a possible D match to TRBD1 (5 bases). Per germline, CDR1 GTSNPN and CDR2 SVGIG (reference sequence). Trimming removed 0 bases at V and 6 bases at J, with 11 bases between. This CDR3 is 13 amino acids long. The CDR3 nucleotides read TGTGCCTGGAGTGTACACGGGGGTCATGGCTACACCTTC. Its protein is CAWSVHGGHGYTF.

The chain is built from TRBV7-2 and TRBJ2-3; D could derive from TRBD1 or TRBD2 (6 bases each). Germline V gives CDR1 SGHTA, CDR2 FQGNSA. The CDR3 is 16 residues long. The V end lost 2 bases, the J end lost 2 bases, and 14 bases lay between the germline ends. DNA for the CDR3: TGTGCCAGCAGCTTAAACGGGGGCCGTACCACAGATACGCAGTATTTT. The encoded protein is CASSLNGGRTTDTQYF.

The rearrangement uses TRBV30 and TRBJ1-5; 7 bases align to TRBD1. The germline V gene has CDR1 GTSNPN and CDR2 SVGIG (reference sequence). The CDR3 is 14 amino acids. The trim removed 4 bases at V and 2 bases at J, leaving 5 bases unmatched. CDR3 amino acids: CAWTLQGGNQPQHF. The CDR3 DNA sequence: TGTGCCTGGACGTTGCAGGGGGGCAATCAGCCCCAGCATTTT.

This chain connects TRBV20-1 to TRBJ1-1; possibly TRBD1 for D (6 bases). V was pared by 6 bases and J by 0 bases, with 14 bases between. This CDR3 has 14 residues. Germline loops: CDR1 DFQATT, CDR2 SNEGSKA (reference sequence). The CDR3 sequence is CSAGRDILNTEAFF. The CDR3 DNA reads as TGCAGTGCCGGGAGGGACATTTTGAACACTGAAGCTTTCTTT.

The chain has TRBV30 and TRBJ2-3; 9 positions agree with TRBD2. The CDR3 loop spans 15 amino acids. After removal of 1 base from V and 1 base from J, the junction contained 3 bases not matched to a gene. Germline CDR1 is GTSNPN and CDR2 is SVGIG (reference sequence). CDR3 loop: CAWSEKRGGTDTQYF. CDR3 nucleotide sequence: TGTGCCTGGAGTGAAAAGCGGGGGGGCACAGATACGCAGTATTTT.

The V and J genes are TRBV6-2 or TRBV6-3 and TRBJ1-5; D call uncertain. V gave up 2 bases and J gave up 5 bases, with 13 bases separating them. Germline CDR1 is MNHEY and CDR2 is SVGEGT. This CDR3 contains 15 residues. CDR3 nucleotide sequence: TGTGCCAGCAGTTACCTCGACATCTCCGATCAGCCCCAGCATTTT. Amino acid sequence: CASSYLDISDQPQHF.

The V and J genes are TRBV10-3 and TRBJ2-7, with TRBD1 matching over 10 bases. J lost 3 bases, V lost 4 bases, and 3 bases had no gene match. CDR1 is ENHRY, CDR2 SYGVKD, per germline. The CDR3 loop spans 14 amino acids. In DNA form, the CDR3 reads TGTGCCATCAGTGGGGACAGGGGAGGCTACGAGCAGTACTTC. Translated: CAISGDRGGYEQYF.

V usage is TRBV12-3 or TRBV12-4 and J usage is TRBJ2-2, with D maybe TRBD1 (6 bases). The CDR3 consists of 14 residues. V was trimmed by 5 bases and J by 6 bases, leaving 13 bases between them. The CDR3: CASSDQGQAGELFF. In DNA, the CDR3 is TGTGCCAGCAGTGATCAGGGGCAGGCCGGGGAGCTGTTTTTT.

This chain links TRBV20-1 with TRBJ1-5, with TRBD1 matching 8 bases. Losses at the gene ends were 6 bases for V and 5 bases for J; bases not matched to a gene: 9. Germline CDR1 is DFQATT and CDR2 is SNEGSKA (reference sequence). This CDR3 is built from 14 residues. DNA of the CDR3: TGCAGTGCCAGGACAGGGAGGGAGGATCAGCCCCAGCATTTT. Amino acid sequence: CSARTGREDQPQHF.

The gene calls are TRBV12-3 or TRBV12-4 and TRBJ2-5; the match to TRBD1 covers 7 bases. The CDR3 runs to 15 residues. Trimming at V came to 5 bases and at J to 3 bases, leaving 9 bases not matched to a gene. CDR3 in amino acids: CASSDKGTAKETQYF. CDR3 nucleotides: TGTGCCAGCAGTGATAAAGGGACAGCCAAAGAGACCCAGTACTTC.

The chain recombines TRBV20-1 with TRBJ1-1; unclear D gene. Per germline, CDR1 DFQATT and CDR2 SNEGSKA (reference sequence). The V end lost 6 bases, the J end lost 8 bases, and 16 bases lay between the germline ends. This CDR3 has 12 residues. The CDR3: CSAAPGPEEAFF. The CDR3 DNA follows: TGCAGTGCAGCTCCCGGGCCCGAGGAAGCTTTCTTT.

The chain couples TRBV30 to TRBJ2-5; TRBD1 aligns across 9 bases. Unmatched junction bases numbered 28, after V lost 5 bases and J lost 0 bases. The germline CDR1 and CDR2 sequences are GTSNPN and SVGIG (reference sequence). The CDR3 loop spans 22 amino acids. The CDR3 sequence is CAWPFSPEGTGNEGVYQETQYF. As DNA, the CDR3 is TGTGCCTGGCCCTTCTCACCCGAGGGGACAGGGAATGAAGGTGTTTACCAAGAGACCCAGTACTTC. The whole variable domain, filled in from reference TRBV30 and TRBJ2-5, reads SQTIHQWPATLVQPVGSPLSLECTVEGTSNPNLYWYRQAAGRGLQLLFYSVGIGQISSEVPQNLSASRPQDRQFILSSKKLLLSDSGFYLCAWPFSPEGTGNEGVYQETQYFGPGTRLLVL.

The CDR3 nucleotides read TGCAGTGAGGGCAGAAGCACAGATACGCAGTATTTT. It codes for CSEGRSTDTQYF. This rearrangement joins TRBV20-1 to TRBJ2-3; D uncertain. V was trimmed by 7 bases and J by 0 bases, leaving 8 bases between them. The CDR3 consists of 12 residues. Looked up from germline, CDR1 is DFQATT and CDR2 is SNEGSKA (reference sequence).

J is TRBJ1-6 and V is TRBV5-1; D gene unclear. Germline assignment: CDR1 SGHRS and CDR2 YFSETQ. V was clipped by 6 bases and J by 7 bases, with 17 bases between them. The CDR3 contains 15 residues. DNA for the CDR3: TGCGCCAGCACCCCCCGGGATGGCTCGAATTCACCCCTCCACTTT. Protein: CASTPRDGSNSPLHF.

The chain recombines TRBV7-2 with TRBJ1-1; 7 positions match TRBD1. V gave up 5 bases and J gave up 5 bases; unmatched junction bases: 8. Germline V lookup: CDR1 SGHTA, CDR2 FQGNSA. This CDR3 has 14 amino acids. CDR3 in DNA: TGTGCCAGCAGCCAAGGACAGGCGAGGACTGAAGCTTTCTTT. Translating it yields CASSQGQARTEAFF. The variable domain in full, completed from reference TRBV7-2 and TRBJ1-1, reads GAGVSQSPSNKVTEKGKDVELRCDPISGHTALYWYRQSLGQGLEFLIYFQGNSAPDKSGLPSDRFSAERTGGSVSTLTIQRTQQEDSAVYLCASSQGQARTEAFFGQGTRLTVV.

The genes are TRBV6-1 and TRBJ2-3; TRBD2 matches at 14 bases. Germline trimming cut 5 bases from V and 1 base from J; bases unmatched to any gene: 5. Germline V gives CDR1 MNHNS, CDR2 SASEGT. The CDR3 runs to 17 residues. CDR3 DNA sequence: TGTGCCAGCAGTAAGACTAGCGGGGGGGCTCGCACAGATACGCAGTATTTT. Its translation is CASSKTSGGARTDTQYF.

The V and J genes are TRBV4-3 and TRBJ2-1; D perhaps matches TRBD1 (6 bases). This CDR3 contains 17 residues. With 0 bases removed from V and 2 bases from J, the gap between germline ends came to 14 bases. CDR1 is LGHNA and CDR2 is YSLEER in the germline V gene. In DNA form, the CDR3 reads TGCGCCAGCAGCCAAGATCGAGGGGGTCCCCCCTACAATGAGCAGTTCTTC. This encodes CASSQDRGGPPYNEQFF.